This T cell receptor (beta chain) derives from a study of T cells expressing NK-cell markers. Study-level points and caveats: Researchers report these clonotypes also headed the CD3+CD56-NKG2C+ fraction in a few donors.

Germline-derived CDR1 and CDR2 are SGHRS and YFSETQ. The CDR3 is made up of 14 amino acids. Reprocessing the 5' RACE reads, TCRdb reports a single entry for every CDR3 protein and omits DNA. Listed are hundreds of thousands of distinct CDR3 sequences; around 3.3% falls within the top ten. Regarding this clonotype: Its target is unknown.

Sequencing was performed on blood T cells: a sorted CD56 or NKG2C T cell subset, CD4+ or CD8+ T cells, or bulk PBMC T cells (not recorded which). This receptor was identified in a man aged 18 to 29 in good health. The chain recombines TRBV5-1 with TRBJ2-1. This CDR3 is CASSEGGSYNEQFF.